Many counts were recorded for the clone carrying this T cell receptor (beta chain). The entry originates in a study of CD8+CD57+ T cells in acquired aplastic anemia. This CDR3 spans 16 amino acids. The V and J ends lost 0 bases and 1 base respectively, with 13 bases between them. Germline values: CDR1 SGDLS, CDR2 YYNGEE. Genomic DNA acted as the template from which TCR beta VDJ combination and CDR3 sequence profiling were carried out. Each CDR3 protein is one row after TCRdb ran MiXCR on the reads. In the table there are under 200,000 distinct CDR3 sequences, approximately 40% of which are singletons.

The V gene is TRBV9, the J gene TRBJ1-1; maybe TRBD1 (5 bases). Sequenced: sorted CD4+, CD8+, or CD8+CD57+ T cells (not recorded which) from PBMCs. The sequence was collected from a human donor in good health. CDR3 loop: CASSVGPGEANTEAFF. CDR3 in DNA: TGTGCCAGCAGCGTAGGTCCGGGGGAGGCGAACACTGAAGCTTTCTTT.